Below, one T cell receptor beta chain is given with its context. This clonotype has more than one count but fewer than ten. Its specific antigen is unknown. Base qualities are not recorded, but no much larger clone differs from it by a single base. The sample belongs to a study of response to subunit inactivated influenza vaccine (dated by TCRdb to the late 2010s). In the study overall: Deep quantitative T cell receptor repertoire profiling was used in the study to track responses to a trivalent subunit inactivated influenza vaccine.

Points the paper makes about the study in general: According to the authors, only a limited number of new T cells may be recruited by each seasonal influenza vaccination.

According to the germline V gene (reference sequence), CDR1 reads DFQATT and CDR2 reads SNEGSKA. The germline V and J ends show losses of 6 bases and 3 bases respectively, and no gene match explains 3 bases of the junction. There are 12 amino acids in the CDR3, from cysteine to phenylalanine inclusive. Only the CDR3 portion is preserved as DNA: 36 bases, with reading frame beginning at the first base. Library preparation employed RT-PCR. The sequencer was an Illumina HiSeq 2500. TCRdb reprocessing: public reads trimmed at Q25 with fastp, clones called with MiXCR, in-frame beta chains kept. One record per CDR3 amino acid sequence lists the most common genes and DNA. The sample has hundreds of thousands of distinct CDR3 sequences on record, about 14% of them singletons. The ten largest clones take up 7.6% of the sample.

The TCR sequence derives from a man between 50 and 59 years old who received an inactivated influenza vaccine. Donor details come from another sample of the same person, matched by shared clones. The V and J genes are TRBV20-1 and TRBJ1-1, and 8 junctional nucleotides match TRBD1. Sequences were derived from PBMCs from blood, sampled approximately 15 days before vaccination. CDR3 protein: CSARGQDTEAFF. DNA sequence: TGCAGTGCCAGGGGGCAGGACACTGAAGCTTTCTTT.